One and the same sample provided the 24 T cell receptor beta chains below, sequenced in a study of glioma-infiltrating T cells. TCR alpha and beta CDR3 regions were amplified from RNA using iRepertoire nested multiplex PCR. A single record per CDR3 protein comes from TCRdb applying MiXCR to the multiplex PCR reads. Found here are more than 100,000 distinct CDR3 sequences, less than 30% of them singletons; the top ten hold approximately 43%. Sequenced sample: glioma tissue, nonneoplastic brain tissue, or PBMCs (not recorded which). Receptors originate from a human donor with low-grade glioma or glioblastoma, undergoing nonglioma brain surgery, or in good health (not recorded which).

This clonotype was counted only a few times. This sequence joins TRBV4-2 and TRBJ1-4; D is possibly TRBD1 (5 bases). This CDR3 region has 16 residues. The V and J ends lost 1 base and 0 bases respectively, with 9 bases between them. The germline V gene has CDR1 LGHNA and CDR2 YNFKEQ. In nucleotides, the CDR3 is TGTGCCAGCAGCCAAGTTCTGGGGGCAACTAATGAAAAACTGTTTTTT. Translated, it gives CASSQVLGATNEKLFF.

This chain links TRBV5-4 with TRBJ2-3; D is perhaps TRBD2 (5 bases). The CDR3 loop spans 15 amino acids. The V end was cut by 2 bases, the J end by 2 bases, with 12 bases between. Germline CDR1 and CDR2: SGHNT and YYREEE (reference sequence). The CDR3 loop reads CASSLSAGDTDTQYF. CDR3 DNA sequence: TGTGCCAGCAGCTTATCGGCCGGGGACACAGATACGCAGTATTTT.

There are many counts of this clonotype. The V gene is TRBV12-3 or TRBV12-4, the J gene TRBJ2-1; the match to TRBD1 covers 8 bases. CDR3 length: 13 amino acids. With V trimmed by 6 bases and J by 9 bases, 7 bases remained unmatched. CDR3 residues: CASSDQTGGEQFF. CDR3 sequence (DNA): TGTGCCAGCAGCGATCAAACAGGGGGTGAGCAGTTCTTC.

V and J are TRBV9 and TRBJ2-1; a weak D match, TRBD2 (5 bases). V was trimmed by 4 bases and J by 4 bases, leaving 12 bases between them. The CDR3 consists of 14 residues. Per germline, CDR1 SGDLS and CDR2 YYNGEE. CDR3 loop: CASSTSAGYNEQFF. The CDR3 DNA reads TGTGCCAGCAGCACCTCGGCGGGTTACAATGAGCAGTTCTTC.

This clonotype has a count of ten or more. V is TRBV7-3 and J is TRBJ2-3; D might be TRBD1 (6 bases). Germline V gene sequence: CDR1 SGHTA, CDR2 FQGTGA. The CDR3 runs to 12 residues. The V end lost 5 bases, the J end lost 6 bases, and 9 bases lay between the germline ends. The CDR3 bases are TGTGCCAGCAGCGACAGGACTGATACGCAGTATTTT. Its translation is CASSDRTDTQYF. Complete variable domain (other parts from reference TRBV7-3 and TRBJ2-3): GAGVSQTPSNKVTEKGKYVELRCDPISGHTALYWYRQSLGQGPEFLIYFQGTGAADDSGLPNDRFFAVRPEGSVSTLKIQRTERGDSAVYLCASSDRTDTQYFGPGTRLTVL.

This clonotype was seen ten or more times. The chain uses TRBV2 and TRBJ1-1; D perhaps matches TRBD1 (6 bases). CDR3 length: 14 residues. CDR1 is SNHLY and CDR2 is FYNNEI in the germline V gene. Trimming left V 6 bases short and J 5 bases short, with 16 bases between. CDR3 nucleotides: TGTGCCAGCAGCCTGGGACACGCGGGGACTGAAGCTTTCTTT. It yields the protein CASSLGHAGTEAFF.

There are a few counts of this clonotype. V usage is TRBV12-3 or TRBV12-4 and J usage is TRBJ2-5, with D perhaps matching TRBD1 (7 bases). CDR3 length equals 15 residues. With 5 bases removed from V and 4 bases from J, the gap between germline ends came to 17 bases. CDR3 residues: CASSETRGARETQYF. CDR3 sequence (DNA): TGTGCCAGCAGTGAAACCAGGGGGGCGAGAGAGACCCAGTACTTC.

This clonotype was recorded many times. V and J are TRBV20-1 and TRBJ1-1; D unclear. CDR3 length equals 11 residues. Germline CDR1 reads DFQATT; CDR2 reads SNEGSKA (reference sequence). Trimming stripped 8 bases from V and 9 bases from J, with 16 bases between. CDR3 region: CSTNVPRKAFF. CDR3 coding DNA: TGCAGTACGAACGTCCCCAGGAAAGCTTTCTTT.

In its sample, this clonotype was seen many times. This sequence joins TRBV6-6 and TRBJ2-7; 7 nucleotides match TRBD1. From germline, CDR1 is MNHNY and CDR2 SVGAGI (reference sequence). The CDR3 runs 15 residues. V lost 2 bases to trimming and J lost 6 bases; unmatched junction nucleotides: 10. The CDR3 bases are TGTGCCAGCAGTTACGGGACAGCATTGCGGCGCGAGCAGTACTTC. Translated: CASSYGTALRREQYF.

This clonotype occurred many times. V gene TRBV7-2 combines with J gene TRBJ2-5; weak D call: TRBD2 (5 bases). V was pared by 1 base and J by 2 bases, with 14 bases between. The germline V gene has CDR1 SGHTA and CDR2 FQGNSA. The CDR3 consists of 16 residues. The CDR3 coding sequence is TGTGCCAGCAGCTTAGTAGGAGCGGATATTCAAGAGACCCAGTACTTC. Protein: CASSLVGADIQETQYF. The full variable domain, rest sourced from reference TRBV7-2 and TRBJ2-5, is GAGVSQSPSNKVTEKGKDVELRCDPISGHTALYWYRQSLGQGLEFLIYFQGNSAPDKSGLPSDRFSAERTGGSVSTLTIQRTQQEDSAVYLCASSLVGADIQETQYFGPGTRLLVL.

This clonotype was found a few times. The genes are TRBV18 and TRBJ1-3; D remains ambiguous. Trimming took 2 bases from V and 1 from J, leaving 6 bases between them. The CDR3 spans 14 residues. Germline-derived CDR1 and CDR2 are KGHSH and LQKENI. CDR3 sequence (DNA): TGTGCCAGCTCACCAGGGGAGTCTGGAAACACCATATATTTT. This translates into CASSPGESGNTIYF.

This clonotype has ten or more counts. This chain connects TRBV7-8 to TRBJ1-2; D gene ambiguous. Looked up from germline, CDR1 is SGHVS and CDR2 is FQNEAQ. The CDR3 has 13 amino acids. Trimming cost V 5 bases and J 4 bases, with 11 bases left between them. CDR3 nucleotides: TGTGCCAGCAGCCCTGACCAATTCTATGGCTACACCTTC. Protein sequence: CASSPDQFYGYTF. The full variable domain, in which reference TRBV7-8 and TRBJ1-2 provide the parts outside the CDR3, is GAGVSQSPRYKVAKRGQDVALRCDPISGHVSLFWYQQALGQGPEFLTYFQNEAQLDKSGLPSDRFFAERPEGSVSTLKIQRTQQEDSAVYLCASSPDQFYGYTFGSGTRLTVV.

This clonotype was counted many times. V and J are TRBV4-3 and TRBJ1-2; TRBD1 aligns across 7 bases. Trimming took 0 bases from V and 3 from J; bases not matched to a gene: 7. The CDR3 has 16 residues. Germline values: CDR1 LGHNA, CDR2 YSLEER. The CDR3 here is CASSQDTIGQDYGYTF. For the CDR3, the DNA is TGCGCCAGCAGCCAAGATACTATTGGACAGGACTATGGCTACACCTTC.

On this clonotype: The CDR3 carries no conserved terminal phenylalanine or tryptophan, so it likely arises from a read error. CDR3 amino acids: CASSPAEHEQYL. Written as DNA, the CDR3 is TGTGCCAGCTCACCAGCAGAGCACGAGCAGTACCTC. V is TRBV18 and J is TRBJ2-7; D gene ambiguous. Germline assignment: CDR1 KGHSH and CDR2 LQKENI. The germline V and J ends were trimmed by 2 bases and 5 bases, with 7 bases remaining between them. The CDR3 consists of 12 residues.

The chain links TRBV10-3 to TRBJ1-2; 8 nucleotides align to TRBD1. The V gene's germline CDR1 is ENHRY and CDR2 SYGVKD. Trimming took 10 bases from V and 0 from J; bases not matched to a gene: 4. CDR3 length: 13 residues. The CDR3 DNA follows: TGTGCCACCGGACAGGGAGCTAACTATGGCTACACCTTC. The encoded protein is CATGQGANYGYTF.

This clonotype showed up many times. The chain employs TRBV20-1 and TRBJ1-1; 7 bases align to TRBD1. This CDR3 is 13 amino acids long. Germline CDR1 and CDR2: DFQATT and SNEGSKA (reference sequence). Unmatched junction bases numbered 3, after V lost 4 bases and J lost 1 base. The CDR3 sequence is CSAKEGANTEAFF. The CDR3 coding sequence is TGCAGTGCTAAAGAGGGGGCGAACACTGAAGCTTTCTTT.

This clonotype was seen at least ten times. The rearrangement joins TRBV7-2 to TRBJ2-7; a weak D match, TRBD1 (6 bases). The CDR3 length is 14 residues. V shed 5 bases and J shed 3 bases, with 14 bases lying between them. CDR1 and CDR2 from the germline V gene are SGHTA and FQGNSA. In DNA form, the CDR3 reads TGTGCCAGCAGCGGATCCCGGGACAACTACGAGCAGTACTTC. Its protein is CASSGSRDNYEQYF.

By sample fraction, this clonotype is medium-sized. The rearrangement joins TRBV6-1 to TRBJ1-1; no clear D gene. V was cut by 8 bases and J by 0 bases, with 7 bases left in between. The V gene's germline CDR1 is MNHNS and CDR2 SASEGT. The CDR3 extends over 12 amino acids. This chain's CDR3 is CASAFLNTEAFF. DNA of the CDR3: TGTGCCAGCGCGTTCCTGAACACTGAAGCTTTCTTT.

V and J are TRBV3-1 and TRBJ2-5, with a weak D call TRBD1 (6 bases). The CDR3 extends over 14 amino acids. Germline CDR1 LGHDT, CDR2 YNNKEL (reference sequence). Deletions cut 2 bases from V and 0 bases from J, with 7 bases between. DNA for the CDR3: TGTGCCAGCAGCCAACACAGGGACCAAGAGACCCAGTACTTC. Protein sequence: CASSQHRDQETQYF.

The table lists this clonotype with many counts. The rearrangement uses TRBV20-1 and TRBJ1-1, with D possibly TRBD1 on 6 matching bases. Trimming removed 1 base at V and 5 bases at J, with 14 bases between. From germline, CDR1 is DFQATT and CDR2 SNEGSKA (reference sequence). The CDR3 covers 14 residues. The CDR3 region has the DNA TGCAGTGCTAGAGTCGGGCAGGGGAGAACTGAAGCTTTCTTT. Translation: CSARVGQGRTEAFF.

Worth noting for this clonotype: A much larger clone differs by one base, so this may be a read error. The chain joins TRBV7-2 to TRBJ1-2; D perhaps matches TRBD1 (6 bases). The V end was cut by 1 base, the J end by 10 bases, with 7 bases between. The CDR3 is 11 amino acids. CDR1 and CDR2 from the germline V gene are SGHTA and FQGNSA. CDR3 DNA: TGTGCCAGCAGCTTAGACAGGGACTACACCTTC. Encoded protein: CASSLDRDYTF.

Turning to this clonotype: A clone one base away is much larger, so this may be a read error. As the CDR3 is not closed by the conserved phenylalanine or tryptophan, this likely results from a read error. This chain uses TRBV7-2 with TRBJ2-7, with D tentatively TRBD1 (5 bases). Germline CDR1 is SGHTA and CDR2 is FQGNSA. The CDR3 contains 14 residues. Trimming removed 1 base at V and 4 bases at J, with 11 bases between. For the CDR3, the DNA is TGTGCCAGCAGCTTAGTTGGGGCACTGTACGAGCAGTACTTA. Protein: CASSLVGALYEQYL.

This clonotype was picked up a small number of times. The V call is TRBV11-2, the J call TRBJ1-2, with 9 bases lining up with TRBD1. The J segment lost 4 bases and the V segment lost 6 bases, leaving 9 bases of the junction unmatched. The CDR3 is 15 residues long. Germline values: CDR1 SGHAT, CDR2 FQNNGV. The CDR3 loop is CASRNPGTGFYGYTF. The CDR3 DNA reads TGTGCCAGCAGGAATCCCGGGACAGGGTTCTATGGCTACACCTTC.

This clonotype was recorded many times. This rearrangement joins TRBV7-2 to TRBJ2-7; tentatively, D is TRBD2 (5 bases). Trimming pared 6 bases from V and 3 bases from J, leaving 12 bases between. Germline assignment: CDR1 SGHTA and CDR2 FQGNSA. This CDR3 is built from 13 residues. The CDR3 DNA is TGTGCCAGCAGGGGAGCATCGGGCTACGAGCAGTACTTC. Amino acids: CASRGASGYEQYF.